The 18 T cell receptor beta chains listed next were all sequenced from one sample in a study of blood T cell repertoires in COVID-19. Method: immunoSEQ multiplex PCR; TCRdb's copy keeps in-frame clones and lacks some. Among 130,000 to 150,000 clones listed, approximately 80% were seen once. Sequenced input: peripheral blood. All receptors derive from a human donor in a cohort sampled during active COVID-19.

In this sample, this clone turned up a few times. This rearrangement joins TRBV11-2 to TRBJ2-1, with a tentative D call TRBD1 (6 bases). The CDR3 has 13 amino acids. V was shortened by 1 base and J by 12 bases, with 13 bases between the two germline ends. Germline V gene sequence: CDR1 SGHAT, CDR2 FQNNGV. CDR3 amino acids: CASSLAGQPMQFF. DNA for the CDR3: TGTGCCAGCAGCTTAGCCGGACAGCCGATGCAGTTCTTC.

This chain uses TRBV29-1 with TRBJ2-3, with D tentatively TRBD2 (6 bases). The CDR3 is 13 amino acids. V lost 7 bases and J 2 bases, leaving 13 bases between the germline ends. Looked up from germline, CDR1 is SQVTM and CDR2 is ANQGSEA. The CDR3 here is CSASTGATDTQYF. The CDR3 DNA is TGCAGCGCTTCGACGGGAGCCACAGATACGCAGTATTTT.

The chain couples TRBV11-1 to TRBJ2-5, with 16 bases aligning to TRBD2. Per the germline V gene, CDR1 is SGHAT and CDR2 is FQDESV (reference sequence). CDR3 length equals 16 residues. With 5 bases clipped from V and 5 bases from J, the junction kept 5 bases outside the gene matches. This chain's CDR3 is CASSLGTSGGVETQYF. The DNA for the CDR3 is TGTGCCAGCAGCCTAGGGACTAGCGGGGGGGTGGAGACCCAGTACTTC.

This chain connects TRBV19 to TRBJ1-5, with 7 bases that match TRBD1. V lost 6 bases and J lost 3; bases outside the gene matches: 5. CDR1 and CDR2 (germline): LNHDA, SQIVND (reference sequence). The CDR3 extends over 14 amino acids. CDR3 region: CASSLRGNNQPQHF. CDR3 nucleotides: TGTGCCAGTAGCCTCAGGGGGAACAATCAGCCCCAGCATTTT.

This sequence joins TRBV10-3 and TRBJ1-1, with 9 bases matching TRBD1. The germline V gene has CDR1 ENHRY and CDR2 SYGVKD. The CDR3 has 16 amino acids. J was trimmed by 1 base and V by 6 bases; bases with no gene match: 9. CDR3 region: CAISTGGSWGNTEAFF. Here the CDR3 DNA reads TGTGCCATCAGCACAGGGGGCTCTTGGGGGAACACTGAAGCTTTCTTT.

The chain has TRBV6-5 and TRBJ1-3; D unresolved. Between the trimmed V and J ends, which lost 0 bases and 0 bases, there was a span of 6 bases. Germline CDR1 MNHEY, CDR2 SVGAGI. The CDR3 is 15 residues long. Here the CDR3 DNA reads TGTGCCAGCAGTTACTCGGGAGACTCTGGAAACACCATATATTTT. This encodes CASSYSGDSGNTIYF.

The sample holds one count of this clone. The gene calls are TRBV7-2 and TRBJ2-1, with 8 bases that match TRBD2. Trimming removed 1 base from V and 10 bases from J; junction bases left unmatched: 6. This CDR3 spans 14 amino acids. Germline CDR1 reads SGHTA; CDR2 reads FQGNSA. The CDR3 DNA reads as TGTGCCAGCAGCTTAGATGGGCGGGGGGTGGAGCAGTTCTTC. Amino acids: CASSLDGRGVEQFF.

This clone was observed once. The CDR3 DNA follows: TGTGCCAGCTCACCATACGGACAGGGGAACACTGAAGCTTTCTTT. As protein: CASSPYGQGNTEAFF. The chain carries TRBV18 and TRBJ1-1; 8 nucleotides match TRBD1. Germline V gives CDR1 KGHSH, CDR2 LQKENI. J gave up 1 base and V 2 bases, and 3 bases lay outside the gene matches. This CDR3 comprises 15 residues.

This rearrangement joins TRBV4-3 to TRBJ1-1; unclear D gene. Trimming stripped 8 bases from V and 4 bases from J, with 14 bases between. The CDR3 loop spans 13 amino acids. Germline V gene data show CDR1 as LGHNA and CDR2 as YSLEER. In nucleotides, the CDR3 is TGCGCCAGCTCCCTGTCGGAGGGCACTGAAGCTTTCTTT. It specifies CASSLSEGTEAFF.

The chain has TRBV19 and TRBJ2-7; D may be TRBD1 (5 bases). The V gene lost 2 bases and the J gene lost 3 bases, with 14 bases spanning the gap. The CDR3 is 15 residues long. Germline loops: CDR1 LNHDA, CDR2 SQIVND (reference sequence). In nucleotides, the CDR3 is TGTGCCAGTAGTATACAACACATAAGGGGCTACGAGCAGTACTTC. This gives the protein CASSIQHIRGYEQYF.

This chain uses TRBV12-3 or TRBV12-4 with TRBJ2-5; 8 positions match TRBD1. Trimming cost V 6 bases and J 3 bases; bases outside gene matches: 3. This CDR3 is 13 amino acids long. The CDR3 protein is CASRSDREETQYF. The CDR3 DNA reads TGTGCCAGCAGATCGGACAGGGAAGAGACCCAGTACTTC.

The chain couples TRBV11-2 to TRBJ2-1, with D tentatively TRBD2 (5 bases). The germline V and J ends were trimmed by 5 bases and 3 bases, with 11 bases remaining between them. Germline V gene data show CDR1 as SGHAT and CDR2 as FQNNGV. The CDR3 consists of 14 residues. CDR3 loop: CASSPPGNYNEQFF. The CDR3 nucleotides read TGTGCCAGCAGCCCCCCGGGGAACTACAATGAGCAGTTCTTC.

This chain connects TRBV20-1 to TRBJ1-3; the D gene is possibly TRBD1 (5 bases). The V gene's germline CDR1 is DFQATT and CDR2 SNEGSKA (reference sequence). This CDR3 has 12 amino acids. V was clipped by 3 bases and J by 9 bases, with 12 bases between them. In DNA form, the CDR3 reads TGCAGTGCTAGTCCAGGGTCCGGCACCATATATTTT. It specifies CSASPGSGTIYF.

V usage is TRBV30 and J usage is TRBJ1-6; TRBD1 agrees at 9 bases. The ends lost 4 bases at V and 2 bases at J; junction bases unmatched: 12. Per germline, CDR1 GTSNPN and CDR2 SVGIG (reference sequence). The CDR3 totals 18 residues. The CDR3 region has the DNA TGTGCCTGGAAGCGAAACCGGACAGGGGAAACCTATAATTCACCCCTCCACTTT. Amino acids: CAWKRNRTGETYNSPLHF.

The chain's CDR3 is CASSQPSSTGGQDTQYF. For the CDR3, the DNA is TGTGCCAGCAGCCAACCGTCCTCGACAGGGGGCCAAGATACGCAGTATTTT. The chain recombines TRBV3-1 (or the pseudogene TRBV3-2) with TRBJ2-3; TRBD1 aligns across 10 bases. This CDR3 has 17 residues. With V trimmed by 2 bases and J by 5 bases, 10 bases remained unmatched. From germline, CDR1 is LGHDT and CDR2 YNNKEL (reference sequence).

The V call is TRBV6-2 or TRBV6-3, the J call TRBJ1-5; tentative D call: TRBD1 (6 bases). This CDR3 is built from 14 residues. Trimming pared 2 bases from V and 5 bases from J, leaving 10 bases between. Per germline, CDR1 MNHEY and CDR2 SVGEGT. The CDR3 DNA is TGTGCCAGCAGTTACGTTGGGGGCTATCAGCCCCAGCATTTT. It specifies CASSYVGGYQPQHF.

The chain links TRBV28 to TRBJ1-2, with D tentatively TRBD1 (6 bases). This CDR3 is 14 amino acids long. Trimming removed 3 bases from V and 3 bases from J, with 11 bases in between. The V gene's germline CDR1 is MDHEN and CDR2 SYDVKM. The CDR3 DNA sequence: TGTGCCAGCAGTTTCCCGGCAGGGGACTATGGCTACACCTTC. The encoded protein is CASSFPAGDYGYTF.

The chain joins TRBV18 to TRBJ2-5, with 7 bases matching TRBD2. The CDR3 is 13 residues long. CDR1 and CDR2 (germline): KGHSH, LQKENI. The V and J ends lost 5 bases and 7 bases, in that order; junction bases with no gene match: 7. CDR3 amino acids: CASSEAGQGTQYF. CDR3 nucleotides: TGTGCCAGCTCAGAAGCGGGGCAGGGGACCCAGTACTTC.